One TCR beta chain is described in this entry. There is no known antigen for this receptor. It has no much larger one-base neighbor in the sample; base qualities were not kept. These data are taken from a study of OX40 agonist ivuxolimab in advanced cancers. In the study overall: Ivuxolimab was an agonistic, fully human IgG2 monoclonal antibody directed against OX40 (CD134), a costimulatory receptor. Intravenous ivuxolimab was administered to patients every 2 weeks at six dose levels: 0.01, 0.1, 0.3, 1.5, 3 and 10 mg/kg. Of the roughly 54 patients in dose escalation, 19 had hepatocellular carcinoma, around 15 had melanoma, 9 had renal cell carcinoma and 9 had head and neck cancer. In the dose-escalation cohort, 75% to 90% of patients were male, and the mean age was roughly 60 years with a range of roughly 20 to 80. Prior anti-PD-1, anti-PD-L1 or anti-CTLA-4 therapy was permitted, and checkpoint inhibitors had been received by about 44% of dose-escalation patients. Three dose-escalation patients achieved partial responses, one with hepatocellular carcinoma and two with cutaneous melanoma. The purpose of peripheral TCRbeta sequencing was to test whether ivuxolimab changed TCR sequence diversity and led to clonal T-cell expansion. The paper describes the monotherapy dose-escalation part (N of about 50 patients) of the phase I trial of ivuxolimab. The paper as a whole reports these results and caveats: The antigen specificity of the clonally expanded peripheral T cells was not determined. Partial responders in the 0.1-3.0 mg/kg groups had among the lowest normalized peripheral clonal expansion, especially among CD8+ T cells. At doses of 0.1 to 3.0 mg/kg, clonal expansion of both CD4+ and CD8+ blood T cells was observed from baseline to week 6. Low levels of normalized T-cell clonal expansion were also seen in some patients who did not respond. After ivuxolimab, expanded clones were on average more numerous among CD8+ T cells than among CD4+ T cells.

Patients with a history of autoimmune disease or receiving systemic immunosuppression were excluded from the trial. Peripheral blood for TCR sequencing was collected from all dose cohorts at baseline, on cycle 4 day 1, and on cycle 7 day 1. The samples were taken from a phase I, first-in-human, multicenter, open-label dose-escalation trial of ivuxolimab. Adults with locally advanced or metastatic head and neck squamous cell, hepatocellular, melanoma or renal cell carcinoma were enrolled in the trial. CD4+ and CD8+ T cells were sorted separately from peripheral blood before TCR sequencing. Inclusive of the bounding cysteine and phenylalanine, the CDR3 is 12 residues long. This entry keeps only the CDR3 DNA: 36 bases, framed from base 1. V drops 7 bases and J drops 5 bases, leaving 11 bases in between. CDR1 and CDR2, per the germline V gene (reference sequence), are LNHDA and SQIVND. To sequence the TCRbeta CDR3 region, genomic DNA was isolated from the sorted cells. The immunoSEQ Assay was used to sequence the TCRbeta CDR3 regions. TCRdb obtained this table from immuneACCESS and retained in-frame rearrangements with V and J assigned. These tables miss some clones; where compared with another copy, unresolved V genes account for less than half of the shortfall, and the remainder is unexplained. The sample data list under 100,000 clones, and roughly 89% of these were observed just once. Jointly, the top ten make up approximately 0.35% of the sample.

The sequence is built from TRBV19 and TRBJ1-1; the best D guess is TRBD1, with 5 bases matching. The receptor comes from an adult with an advanced solid tumor such as melanoma, head and neck, liver or kidney cancer. Sequences were derived from CD4+ or CD8+ T cells sorted from blood, sampled in a trial of the OX40 agonist ivuxolimab. The CDR3 region reads CASKGWRTEAFF. At the DNA level, the sequence is TGTGCCAGTAAGGGGTGGCGAACTGAAGCTTTCTTT.